The subject of this entry is one T cell receptor beta chain. This record comes from a study of blood T cell repertoires in COVID-19. Background on the study: COVID-19 samples, acute and convalescent, were from the United States, Italy and Spain.

Germline-derived CDR1 and CDR2 are SGHNT and YYREEE (reference sequence). This CDR3 is built from 18 residues. Trimming took 0 bases from V and 5 from J, leaving 24 bases between them. Assay: immunoSEQ multiplex PCR; the TCRdb copy retains only in-frame clones and omits some. The table includes over 200,000 clones, more than 70% detected once. The sequencing sample was made of peripheral blood. The chain employs TRBV5-4 and TRBJ2-7, with D possibly being TRBD2 (7 bases). This TCR was sampled from a man older than 75 with acute or convalescent COVID-19. CDR3 loop: CASSLAFGGGGSRDEQYF. The CDR3 DNA sequence: TGTGCCAGCAGCTTGGCATTCGGGGGCGGCGGGAGTCGTGACGAGCAGTACTTC. The full variable domain, with the rest looked up from reference TRBV5-4 and TRBJ2-7, is ETGVTQSPTHLIKTRGQQVTLRCSSQSGHNTVSWYQQALGQGPQFIFQYYREEENGRGNFPPRFSGLQFPNYSSELNVNALELDDSALYLCASSLAFGGGGSRDEQYFGPGTRLTVT.